Listed below are T cell receptor beta chains from one sample, sequenced in a study of siplizumab effects on memory and regulatory T cells. The data were produced by immunoSEQ multiplex PCR, yet TCRdb's version contains in-frame clones alone and is incomplete. The sample carries 50,000 or so clones, approximately 93% recorded once. The material sequenced was CD8+ T cells sorted from blood. All receptors come from a human donor in good health. The CDR3 runs from the conserved cysteine through the conserved F or W. Each record gives: D gene, J gene, clone size, V gene, CDR3 length, CDR3 DNA, CDR3 protein. The D gene is left open where the match is weak. A row's size may be missing; if present it is once, few, many or a size class.

>.|TRBJ1-2|.|TRBV6-1|14
TGTGCCAGCACCGAGAGGGGAGTAGGGTATGGCTACACCTTC
CASTERGVGYGYTF
>.|TRBJ2-2|.|TRBV7-3|16
TGTGCCAGCAGCTCCCCGACAGATACGAACACCGGGGAGCTGTTTTTT
CASSSPTDTNTGELFF
>TRBD1|TRBJ1-1|.|TRBV14|16
TGTGCCAGCAGTCAGACAGGGGAGGGAGGGAACACTGAAGCTTTCTTT
CASSQTGEGGNTEAFF
>TRBD2|TRBJ2-3|.|TRBV10-2|15
TGCGCCAGCAGTGTAGGAGCGGGAGGGACAGATACGCAGTATTTT
CASSVGAGGTDTQYF
>TRBD1|TRBJ1-4|once|TRBV29-1|12
TGCAGCGTCGTGGACAGGGATGAAAAACTGTTTTTT
CSVVDRDEKLFF
>TRBD2|TRBJ2-5|.|TRBV27|16
TGTGCCAGCAGTTATATAGGCGGGAGTCCGGGAGAGACCCAGTACTTC
CASSYIGGSPGETQYF
>TRBD2|TRBJ2-7|.|TRBV9|13
TGTGCCAGCAGCGAGGGGACTAGCAGGGAGCAGTACTTC
CASSEGTSREQYF
>.|TRBJ2-1|.|TRBV7-3|15
TGTGCCAGCAGCTTATCTGGTAGGGGGGTGGATGAGCAGTTCTTC
CASSLSGRGVDEQFF
>.|TRBJ2-1|.|TRBV13|13
TGTGCCAGCAGCGCCAGGGCGTACAATGAGCAGTTCTTC
CASSARAYNEQFF
>TRBD2|TRBJ2-3|.|TRBV11-3|17
TGTGCCAGCAGCCCTCGGCTAGCGGGAAAAAACACAGATACGCAGTATTTT
CASSPRLAGKNTDTQYF
>.|TRBJ1-5|.|TRBV9|13
TGTGCCAGCAGCGTTGGTATAAATCAGCCCCAGCATTTT
CASSVGINQPQHF
>TRBD1|TRBJ2-7|.|TRBV7-6|17
TGTGCCAGCAGCTTAGAAGGCATCCCGGGAGACAGGGGGGAGCAGTACTTC
CASSLEGIPGDRGEQYF
>.|TRBJ2-1|.|TRBV9|17
TGTGCCAGCAGCGCCATTTTCACCTTGGACGGATACAATGAGCAGTTCTTC
CASSAIFTLDGYNEQFF
>.|TRBJ2-1|once|TRBV4-1|15
TGCGCCAGCAGCCAAGTGAGGGGGGGGCAGAATGAGCAGTTCTTC
CASSQVRGGQNEQFF
>TRBD1|TRBJ1-5|.|TRBV27|14
TGTGCCAGCAGTTTAGGGACAGCCAATCAGCCCCAGCATTTT
CASSLGTANQPQHF
>.|TRBJ1-2|.|TRBV7-8|14
TGTGCCAGCAGTTTGGCAGGGGATGGCTATGGCTACACCTTC
CASSLAGDGYGYTF
>.|TRBJ1-6|.|TRBV10-2|15
TGCGCCAGCAGGAGCAGGGACTCCTATAATTCACCCCTCCACTTT
CASRSRDSYNSPLHF
>TRBD1|TRBJ1-2|few|TRBV28|13
TGTGCCAGTGCGGTGAACAGGGGCCATGGCTACACCTTC
CASAVNRGHGYTF
>TRBD1|TRBJ2-7|.|TRBV9|12
TGTGCCAGCGGCTCAGGGGGCCACGAGCAGTACTTC
CASGSGGHEQYF
>.|TRBJ2-2|.|TRBV2|13
TGTGCCAGCAAACTAGCCAACACCGGGGAGCTGTTTTTT
CASKLANTGELFF
>.|TRBJ1-1|.|TRBV6-6|14
TGTGCCAGCAGTTACTCGAGCAGGAACACTGAAGCTTTCTTT
CASSYSSRNTEAFF
>.|TRBJ2-2|.|TRBV30|13
TGTGCCTGGACTCTCGGAGGGGGCGGGGAGCTGTTTTTT
CAWTLGGGGELFF
>TRBD1|TRBJ2-1|.|TRBV4-2|14
TGTGCCAGCAAGGGGGACAGGGGTTACAATGAGCAGTTCTTC
CASKGDRGYNEQFF
>.|TRBJ2-7|.|TRBV25-1|13
TGTGCCAGCAGTGTCACATCAACCTACGAGCAGTACTTC
CASSVTSTYEQYF
>TRBD1|TRBJ2-2|once|TRBV9|15
TGTGCCAGCAGCGGAGGACAGGGGAGGACCGGGGAGCTGTTTTTT
CASSGGQGRTGELFF
>.|TRBJ2-2|.|TRBV6-6|12
TGTGCCAGCAGTTCGGTCGCCGGGGAGCTGTTTTTT
CASSSVAGELFF
>.|TRBJ2-7|.|TRBV29-1|13
TGCAGCGTTGAAAGACCAGGTTCCTACGAGCAGTACTTC
CSVERPGSYEQYF
>TRBD2|TRBJ2-1|.|TRBV27|15
TGTGCCAGCAGTCCCCAATTCGCGGGTGCGGGAGAGGAGTTCTTC
CASSPQFAGAGEEFF
>.|TRBJ1-1|few|TRBV6-1|13
TGTGCCAGCAGTGTCTATTGGGACACTGAAGCTTTCTTT
CASSVYWDTEAFF
>TRBD2|TRBJ2-2|.|TRBV6-6|16
TGTGCCAGCAGTTACATCGCGGGAGGATTCACCGGGGAGCTGTTTTTT
CASSYIAGGFTGELFF
>.|TRBJ2-7|.|TRBV6-5|15
TGTGCCAGCAGTTATTTGGGTGGGAGCTCCTACGAGCAGTACTTC
CASSYLGGSSYEQYF
>.|TRBJ2-7|once|TRBV6-1|17
TGTGCCAGCAGTGAAGAAGGTCCTGAAGCGGCAGCCTACGAGCAGTACTTC
CASSEEGPEAAAYEQYF
>.|TRBJ1-1|.|TRBV5-1|14
TGCGCCAGCAGCCCCGCGATGGGGAACACTGAAGCTTTCTTT
CASSPAMGNTEAFF
>TRBD2|TRBJ2-1|.|TRBV5-4|15
TGTGCCAGCAGCGGGCGGGAGTTCCCCTACAATGAGCAGTTCTTC
CASSGREFPYNEQFF
>.|TRBJ2-4|.|TRBV5-4|16
TGTGCCAGCAGCTTTTCGGAGGGTACGGCCAAAAACATTCAGTACTTC
CASSFSEGTAKNIQYF
>TRBD2|TRBJ2-3|.|TRBV4-2|18
TGTGCCAGCGGCAGACTAGCGGGAGGGCCGGTGCTGGCAGATACGCAGTATTTT
CASGRLAGGPVLADTQYF
>.|TRBJ2-5|.|TRBV4-1|15
TGCGCCAGCAGCCCGATAGGCGGCAGGGAGGAGACCCAGTACTTC
CASSPIGGREETQYF
>TRBD2|TRBJ2-7|.|TRBV30|15
TGTGCCTGGACCGAACTAGCGGGAGGGCTAAACGAGCAGTACTTC
CAWTELAGGLNEQYF
>TRBD1|TRBJ2-1|.|TRBV7-8|13
TGTGCCAGCAGCTTTCGACAGGGCAATGAGCAGTTCTTC
CASSFRQGNEQFF
>.|TRBJ2-3|.|TRBV27|15
TGTGCCAGCAGTTTAGGACAAATCCCCACAGATACGCAGTATTTT
CASSLGQIPTDTQYF
>TRBD1|TRBJ1-1|.|TRBV19|14
TGTGCCAGTAGCCTCGGGACAGTCAACACTGAAGCTTTCTTT
CASSLGTVNTEAFF
>.|TRBJ1-2|.|TRBV10-1|15
TGCGCCAGCAGTGAGTCGCGGGAATTTTTCTATGGCTACACCTTC
CASSESREFFYGYTF
>.|TRBJ2-3|.|TRBV2|14
TGTGCCAGCAGTGAATATGGGGTTTTGGATACGCAGTATTTT
CASSEYGVLDTQYF
>TRBD1|TRBJ2-7|.|TRBV4-1|16
TGCGCCAGCAGCCAAGATGTGAGACAGGGGATCCACGAGCAGTACTTC
CASSQDVRQGIHEQYF
>.|TRBJ1-1|.|TRBV6-5|14
TGTGCCAGCAACCTACATGGGTTGAACACTGAAGCTTTCTTT
CASNLHGLNTEAFF
>.|TRBJ1-1|.|TRBV6-1|13
TGTGCCAGCAGTGAAAATGGGGCGTCTGAAGCTTTCTTT
CASSENGASEAFF
>.|TRBJ2-3|.|TRBV29-1|14
TGCAGCGTTGATGGTGGGGGAGCAGAAGATACGCAGTATTTT
CSVDGGGAEDTQYF
>TRBD1|TRBJ1-1|.|TRBV7-9|16
TGTGCCAGCAGCTGGGGACAGGGGGTGGAGAACACTGAAGCTTTCTTT
CASSWGQGVENTEAFF
>TRBD1|TRBJ2-5|.|TRBV27|16
TGTGCCAGCAGTTTAACGACAGGGGGCGATGGGGAGACCCAGTACTTC
CASSLTTGGDGETQYF
>.|TRBJ2-2|.|TRBV7-9|13
TGTGCCAGCAGGGCAGGGAACACCGGGGAGCTGTTTTTT
CASRAGNTGELFF
>.|TRBJ2-1|.|TRBV9|15
TGTGCCAGCAGCCTATCATCGGTCTCCTACAATGAGCAGTTCTTC
CASSLSSVSYNEQFF
>TRBD2|TRBJ2-1|.|TRBV5-8|15
TGTGCCAGCAGCTTGCGTCTAGCGGGAGACCTTGAGCAGTTCTTC
CASSLRLAGDLEQFF
>.|TRBJ1-1|.|TRBV29-1|12
TGCAGCGTTCCCGGGTCGAACACTGAAGCTTTCTTT
CSVPGSNTEAFF
>.|TRBJ2-5|.|TRBV2|12
TGTGCCAGCAGTGAGTACCAAGAGACCCAGTACTTC
CASSEYQETQYF
>.|TRBJ2-3|.|TRBV20-1|11
TGCAGTGCCGTGGGTCCAGATACGCAGTATTTT
CSAVGPDTQYF